The rows below give T cell receptor beta chains drawn from one sample of a study of T cells after yellow fever vaccination. TCRdb recomputed calls from the 5' RACE reads with MiXCR, one row per CDR3 protein. The sample has about 630,000 distinct CDR3 sequences, 9% to 15% seen once. The material sequenced was PBMCs, taken on the day of the yellow fever booster vaccination. The receptor source for this set is a man younger than 40 who received the YFV17D yellow fever vaccine. The CDR3 runs from the conserved cysteine through the conserved F or W. A D gene is named only where the DNA matches it firmly. Only part of the rows carry a size: once, few, many, or a class if the clone is expanded.

v_call,d_call,clone_size,j_call,cdr3_aa,cdr3_nt
TRBV7-8,-,few,TRBJ1-2,CASSSHRDTGYTF,TGTGCCAGCAGCTCTCACCGGGACACCGGCTACACCTTC
TRBV5-5,TRBD2,-,TRBJ2-1,CASSFLAGEEQFF,TGTGCCAGCAGCTTTCTAGCGGGAGAAGAGCAGTTCTTC
TRBV4-2,-,few,TRBJ2-2,CASSQIGTGELFF,TGTGCCAGCAGCCAAATAGGGACCGGGGAGCTGTTTTTT
TRBV6-5,TRBD1,-,TRBJ2-7,CASSSIGTGGEYEQYF,TGTGCCAGCAGTTCGATCGGGACAGGGGGCGAATACGAGCAGTACTTC
TRBV30,-,-,TRBJ2-5,CACSKGGETQYF,TGTGCCTGCTCTAAGGGGGGAGAGACCCAGTACTTC
TRBV20-1,TRBD2,-,TRBJ2-7,CSASSPSGYEQYF,TGCAGTGCTAGCTCTCCTAGCGGCTACGAGCAGTACTTC
TRBV5-6,-,few,TRBJ2-7,CASSALRDIGSYEQYF,TGTGCCAGCAGCGCCCTCCGGGACATCGGATCCTACGAGCAGTACTTC
TRBV7-3,-,-,TRBJ2-5,CASSLMFGLQETQYF,TGTGCCAGCAGCTTAATGTTCGGATTACAAGAGACCCAGTACTTC
TRBV7-2,-,few,TRBJ2-7,CASRKSSGSYEQYF,TGTGCCAGCAGAAAGAGTAGCGGTTCCTACGAGCAGTACTTC
TRBV25-1,-,few,TRBJ1-1,CASSEEGWQGRAEAFF,TGTGCCAGCAGTGAAGAAGGCTGGCAGGGGAGGGCTGAAGCTTTCTTT
TRBV5-5,TRBD1,-,TRBJ2-7,CASTKQGGEYPYEQYF,TGTGCCAGCACCAAACAGGGGGGAGAGTATCCCTACGAGCAGTACTTC
TRBV5-1,-,few,TRBJ1-3,CASSLDVRTRDTIYF,TGCGCCAGCAGCTTGGATGTCCGGACTCGCGACACCATATATTTT
TRBV6-1,-,few,TRBJ2-3,CASTQTGGRTDTQYF,TGTGCCAGCACCCAGACCGGGGGCCGCACAGATACGCAGTATTTT
TRBV29-1,-,many,TRBJ2-7,CSVAATPNAYEQYF,TGCAGCGTTGCGGCCACACCTAATGCCTACGAGCAGTACTTC
TRBV7-2,TRBD2,-,TRBJ2-3,CASSLGGGASGRDTQYF,TGTGCCAGCAGCTTAGGAGGTGGGGCTAGCGGGAGAGACACGCAGTATTTT
TRBV7-8,-,-,TRBJ2-3,CASSPLAVGAGDTQYF,TGTGCCAGCAGCCCCCTCGCGGTCGGGGCGGGAGATACGCAGTATTTT
TRBV15,TRBD2,many,TRBJ2-3,CATSRDPTGGGDTQYF,TGTGCCACCAGCAGAGATCCGACGGGAGGGGGAGATACGCAGTATTTT
TRBV5-5,-,-,TRBJ2-1,CASSRRRDGISYNEQFF,TGTGCCAGCAGCCGCAGACGGGACGGAATATCCTACAATGAGCAGTTCTTC
TRBV5-1,-,few,TRBJ2-5,CASSSYPERQETQYF,TGCGCCAGCAGCTCCTACCCGGAGCGTCAAGAGACCCAGTACTTC
TRBV24-1,-,few,TRBJ2-1,CATSNFLAGDEQFF,TGTGCCACCAGCAACTTCCTAGCTGGCGATGAGCAGTTCTTC
TRBV7-9,TRBD2,-,TRBJ2-1,CASSRFGLAGGVDEQFF,TGTGCCAGCAGCCGGTTTGGACTAGCGGGAGGTGTCGATGAGCAGTTCTTC
TRBV4-3,-,few,TRBJ1-5,CASSQDWDSNQPQHF,TGCGCCAGCAGCCAAGATTGGGACAGCAATCAGCCCCAGCATTTT
TRBV10-3,-,-,TRBJ1-6,CATRQGAPDSPLHF,TGTGCCACCCGCCAGGGAGCCCCAGATTCACCCCTCCACTTT
TRBV20-1,-,few,TRBJ2-7,CSARVLGRGSYEQYF,TGCAGTGCTAGAGTTTTGGGCCGAGGGTCCTACGAGCAGTACTTC
TRBV20-1,TRBD2,many,TRBJ2-1,CSARVGLAGITNSYNEQFF,TGCAGTGCTAGAGTCGGACTAGCGGGAATCACAAACTCCTACAATGAGCAGTTCTTC
TRBV20-1,-,-,TRBJ2-7,CSARSFSSYEQYF,TGCAGTGCTAGGTCGTTTAGCTCCTACGAGCAGTACTTC
TRBV11-1,TRBD2,-,TRBJ2-5,CASSQRGIAGIPLHETQYF,TGTGCCAGCAGCCAAAGGGGAATAGCGGGGATACCATTGCACGAGACCCAGTACTTC
TRBV6-5,-,-,TRBJ2-2,CASSYKRLNTGELFF,TGTGCCAGCAGTTACAAGCGGCTGAACACCGGGGAGCTGTTTTTT
TRBV2,TRBD2,few,TRBJ2-1,CASRPGLAGDNEQFF,TGTGCCAGCCGTCCGGGACTAGCGGGGGACAATGAGCAGTTCTTC
TRBV30,-,few,TRBJ1-6,CAWSVESPLHF,TGTGCCTGGAGTGTGGAGTCACCCCTCCACTTT
TRBV6-8,TRBD1,-,TRBJ2-1,CASRRTGEWYNEQFF,TGTGCCAGCAGGCGGACAGGGGAGTGGTACAATGAGCAGTTCTTC
TRBV29-1,-,few,TRBJ2-7,CSVCEFSSYEQYF,TGCAGCGTTTGCGAGTTCTCCTCCTACGAGCAGTACTTC
TRBV20-1,TRBD2,few,TRBJ2-7,CSAIRLAGLYEQYF,TGCAGTGCTATTCGACTAGCGGGGTTATACGAGCAGTACTTC
TRBV5-5,-,-,TRBJ1-5,CASSLRGASNQPQHF,TGTGCCAGCAGCTTGCGGGGGGCTAGCAATCAGCCCCAGCATTTT
TRBV7-2,-,few,TRBJ1-1,CASSFTGPYTEAFF,TGTGCCAGCAGCTTTACGGGACCATACACTGAAGCTTTCTTT
TRBV2,-,-,TRBJ1-2,CAIWTVQDGYTF,TGTGCCATTTGGACCGTCCAGGATGGCTACACCTTC
TRBV20-1,TRBD1,many,TRBJ1-6,CSAPESQIGTVLSPLHF,TGCAGTGCTCCAGAGAGTCAGATCGGGACAGTTCTGTCACCCCTCCACTTT
TRBV6-2/TRBV6-3,TRBD2,many,TRBJ2-7,CASSYGLAGVAYEQYF,TGTGCCAGCAGTTATGGACTAGCGGGAGTAGCCTACGAGCAGTACTTC
TRBV10-3,TRBD2,few,TRBJ2-1,CAIRPSGAFSYNEQFF,TGTGCCATCAGGCCTAGCGGGGCTTTCTCCTACAATGAGCAGTTCTTC
TRBV7-2,-,few,TRBJ1-3,CASSFRQPGNTIYF,TGTGCCAGCAGTTTTCGGCAGCCTGGAAACACCATATATTTT
TRBV12-5,-,-,TRBJ2-1,CASGSTDSPNEQFF,TGTGCTAGTGGTTCCACTGACAGTCCCAATGAGCAGTTCTTC
TRBV20-1,-,-,TRBJ2-5,CSARSDAPETQYF,TGCAGTGCTAGATCGGATGCCCCAGAGACCCAGTACTTC
TRBV6-5,-,few,TRBJ2-1,CASSYRDSGPLAFF,TGTGCCAGCAGTTACCGGGATAGCGGCCCGCTCGCTTTCTTC
TRBV25-1,TRBD1,-,TRBJ1-4,CASSAPDRADEKLFF,TGTGCCAGCAGTGCCCCGGACAGGGCAGATGAAAAACTGTTTTTT
TRBV10-1,-,-,TRBJ2-7,CASSERFVGDEQYF,TGCGCCAGCAGTGAACGATTCGTTGGGGACGAGCAGTACTTC
TRBV12-3/TRBV12-4,-,-,TRBJ2-7,CASKRAGGSYEQYF,TGTGCCAGCAAGCGGGCAGGGGGGTCCTACGAGCAGTACTTC
TRBV20-1,-,-,TRBJ1-2,CSAQREALNYGYTF,TGCAGTGCCCAGAGAGAGGCCTTGAACTATGGCTACACCTTC
TRBV5-1,-,few,TRBJ2-3,CASNNAGSTDTQYF,TGCGCCAGCAACAACGCGGGTAGCACAGATACGCAGTATTTT